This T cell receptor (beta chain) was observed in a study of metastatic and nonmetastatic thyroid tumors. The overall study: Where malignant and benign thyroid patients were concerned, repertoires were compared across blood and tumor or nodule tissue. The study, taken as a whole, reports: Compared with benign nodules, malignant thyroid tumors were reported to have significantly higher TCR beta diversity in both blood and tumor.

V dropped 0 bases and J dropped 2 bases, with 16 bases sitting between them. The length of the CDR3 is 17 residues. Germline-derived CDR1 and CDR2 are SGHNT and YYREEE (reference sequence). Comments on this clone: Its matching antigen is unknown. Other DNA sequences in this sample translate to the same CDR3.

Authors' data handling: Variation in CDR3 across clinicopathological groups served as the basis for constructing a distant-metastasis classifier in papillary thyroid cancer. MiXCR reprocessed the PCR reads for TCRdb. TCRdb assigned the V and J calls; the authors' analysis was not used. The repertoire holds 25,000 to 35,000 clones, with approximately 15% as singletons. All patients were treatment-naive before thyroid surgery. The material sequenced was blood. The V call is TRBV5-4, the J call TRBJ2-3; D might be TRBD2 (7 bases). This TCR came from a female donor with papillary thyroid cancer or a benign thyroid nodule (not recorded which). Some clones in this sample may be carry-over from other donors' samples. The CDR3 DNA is TGTGCCAGCAGCTTGGGAGGGCTCGGGGGGCCCACAGATACGCAGTATTTT. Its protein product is CASSLGGLGGPTDTQYF. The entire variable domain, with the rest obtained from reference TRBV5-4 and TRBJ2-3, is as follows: ETGVTQSPTHLIKTRGQQVTLRCSSQSGHNTVSWYQQALGQGPQFIFQYYREEENGRGNFPPRFSGLQFPNYSSELNVNALELDDSALYLCASSLGGLGGPTDTQYFGPGTRLTVL.